This T cell receptor beta chain was recorded in a study of blood T cell repertoires in COVID-19. On the study more broadly: Collection of acute and convalescent COVID-19 samples took place in the United States, Italy and Spain.

CDR1 and CDR2 (germline): MDHEN, SYDVKM. Trimming removed 7 bases from V and 7 bases from J; junction bases left unmatched: 8. The CDR3 totals 15 residues. In the original workflow: It was from reference gene primer amplification that nucleated cell counts were estimated. Here immunoSEQ multiplex PCR was the method, and the copy in TCRdb shows in-frame clones only, minus some. V and J calls plus clone size are reproduced from that table; the DNA served to infer D and trimming. The data hold about 250,000 clones, with around 85% observed a single time. This clone was observed a few times. The chain employs TRBV28 and TRBJ1-4; 11 nucleotides line up with TRBD1. The specimen was peripheral blood. This receptor was taken from a man older than 75 with acute or convalescent COVID-19. CDR3 bases: TGTGCCAGCACCAATGGGGGGACAGGGGGTGAAAAACTGTTTTTT. Translation gives CASTNGGTGGEKLFF.